This T cell receptor beta chain was sequenced during a study of blood T cell repertoires in COVID-19 (TCRdb year 2020). A note on the overall study: The collaborator samples originated in the United States, Italy and Spain and spanned the acute and convalescent phases of COVID-19. The dataset comprised deeply sampled blood TCRbeta repertoires from subjects exposed to, actively infected with, or recovered from COVID-19. The repertoires were released in a freely available public database meant as a resource for research on the immune response to SARS-CoV-2. The material from the prospective study consisted of cDNA or gDNA derived from T cells, B-cell-depleted T cells, or PBMCs. Where available, HLA class I and class II types were taken from metadata supplied by the sample provider and were not determined by assay-based typing. Nearly every sample came with metadata listing a de-identified subject ID, COVID-19 status, age in years and sex. The samples were drawn from the first 160 participants of the ongoing ImmuneRACE study and from roughly 1,300 subjects provided by 6 global collaborators.

The collaborating institutions used their own protocols to collect whole blood in K2EDTA tubes. For TCRbeta analysis, collaborators shipped samples as frozen whole blood, isolated PBMCs, or DNA extracted from either of those sample types. This clone appeared once. What antigen it recognizes has not been identified. No qualities accompany the bases; no much larger clone lies one base away. Compared with germline, V lacks 5 bases and J lacks 9 bases; bases without a gene match: 11. From the germline V gene (reference sequence), CDR1 is MNHEY and CDR2 is SMNVEV. Its CDR3 holds 16 amino acids, cysteine through phenylalanine. Just CDR3 DNA is preserved here, 48 bases in frame from base 1. Overall study outcomes, separate from this receptor: The amount of clinical and demographic metadata varied by source and participant and was provided uncurated.

The immunoSEQ Assay, a bias-controlled multiplex PCR, was used to amplify TCRbeta CDR3 regions from genomic DNA. Per the original workflow: Nucleated cell counts per sample were estimated from amplification of reference gene primers within the assay. To quantify the absolute abundance of each unique TCRbeta CDR3 rearrangement, sequence reads were collapsed and filtered. For each sample, productive Simpson clonality was calculated as the square root of Simpson's diversity index across productive rearrangements. TCRdb's version of the immuneACCESS table is confined to in-frame rearrangements and falls short of the full clone set. An unresolved V gene accounts for under half of the shortfall where checked; the remainder is of unknown origin. The V and J calls and clone size come from that table; D and trimming were worked out from the DNA. The sample includes 50,000 to 65,000 clones, with roughly 89% observed a single time. The ten biggest clones cover approximately 6% of the sample.

This TCR came from a human donor in a cohort sampled during active COVID-19. Sequencing was performed on peripheral blood. The receptor chain draws on TRBV27 and TRBJ2-1, and TRBD1 matches 12 of the central bases. The nucleotide sequence is TGTGCCAGCAGTCCCTGGAGGGGACAGGGGGCGCGTGAGCAGTTCTTC. This sequence encodes CASSPWRGQGAREQFF.